A single sample gave rise to the 24 T cell receptor beta chains below, sequenced in a study of cytomegalovirus exposure and HLA in healthy donors. The PCR employed 60 Vbeta primers together with 13 Jbeta primers. Assay: immunoSEQ multiplex PCR; the TCRdb copy retains only in-frame clones and omits some. Seen here are more than 150,000 clones, 80% observed once, and the top ten hold under 0.75%. Sequencing was performed on PBMCs. The receptors here all came from a boy aged 10-17 years in good health and CMV-seronegative.

The chain carries TRBV10-3 and TRBJ2-2; TRBD2 might be the D (6 bases). Deletions cut 4 bases from V and 4 bases from J, with 13 bases between. The CDR3 sequence is 15 residues long. CDR1 is ENHRY, CDR2 SYGVKD, per germline. The CDR3 region has the DNA TGTGCCATCAGTGGACGGGAGAGAAGCACCGGGGAGCTGTTTTTT. Its protein is CAISGRERSTGELFF.

This clone turned up a few times. J is TRBJ1-3 and V is TRBV2, with a weak D call TRBD1 (6 bases). CDR3 size: 16 residues. The V gene's germline CDR1 is SNHLY and CDR2 FYNNEI. V was trimmed by 4 bases and J by 3 bases, leaving 16 bases between them. DNA of the CDR3: TGTGCCAGCAGTGTATATGAGGGGGTGAATGGAAACACCATATATTTT. Its protein product is CASSVYEGVNGNTIYF.

This clone was seen more than once but under ten times. This chain uses TRBV5-6 with TRBJ1-1; 8 nucleotides match TRBD1. Germline V gene data show CDR1 as SGHDT and CDR2 as YYEEEE. The CDR3 spans 13 residues. V was pared by 2 bases and J by 7 bases, with 4 bases of the junction left unmatched. CDR3 nucleotides: TGTGCCAGCAGCTTAGCAGGACAGGGTGAAGCTTTCTTT. This codes for CASSLAGQGEAFF. The full variable domain, rest sourced from reference TRBV5-6 and TRBJ1-1, is DAGVTQSPTHLIKTRGQQVTLRCSPKSGHDTVSWYQQALGQGPQFIFQYYEEEERQRGNFPDRFSGHQFPNYSSELNVNALLLGDSALYLCASSLAGQGEAFFGQGTRLTVV.

To note about this clone: The same CDR3 arises from other DNA sequences in this sample as well. J is TRBJ2-3 and V is TRBV5-1, with D maybe TRBD2 (5 bases). There are 15 residues in the CDR3. The ends were cut back, 0 bases at V and 0 bases at J, with 8 bases in the middle. The germline gives CDR1 SGHRS, CDR2 YFSETQ. Here the CDR3 DNA reads TGCGCCAGCAGCTTGGATCGGACTAGCACAGATACGCAGTATTTT. It specifies CASSLDRTSTDTQYF. The complete variable domain, with remaining parts taken from reference TRBV5-1 and TRBJ2-3, reads KAGVTQTPRYLIKTRGQQVTLSCSPISGHRSVSWYQQTPGQGLQFLFEYFSETQRNKGNFPGRFSGRQFSNSRSEMNVSTLELGDSALYLCASSLDRTSTDTQYFGPGTRLTVL.

The gene calls are TRBV18 and TRBJ1-2; D unresolved. CDR3 size: 13 residues. Germline values: CDR1 KGHSH, CDR2 LQKENI. V was trimmed by 6 bases and J by 8 bases, leaving 16 bases between them. For the CDR3, the DNA is TGTGCCAGCTCCCCAGTAGGACGGAGGGGCTACACCTTC. Protein product: CASSPVGRRGYTF.

This chain connects TRBV5-4 to TRBJ2-1; 7 bases are a match to TRBD2. The CDR3 length is 16 residues. Trimming at V came to 3 bases and at J to 0 bases, leaving 6 bases not matched to a gene. CDR1 SGHNT and CDR2 YYREEE come from the germline V gene (reference sequence). The chain's CDR3 is CASSWGGRSSYNEQFF. CDR3 sequence (DNA): TGTGCCAGCAGCTGGGGGGGACGGAGCTCCTACAATGAGCAGTTCTTC.

The chain links TRBV28 to TRBJ2-3; 15 bases map to TRBD2. The CDR3 extends over 17 amino acids. The ends lost 7 bases at V and 2 bases at J; junction bases unmatched: 7. From germline, CDR1 is MDHEN and CDR2 SYDVKM. In nucleotides, the CDR3 is TGTGCCAGCAAACCGGGACTAGCGGGGGGTTACACAGATACGCAGTATTTT. Its protein is CASKPGLAGGYTDTQYF.

This clone was seen a few times. The V and J genes are TRBV19 and TRBJ2-5, with 12 bases lining up with TRBD2. Germline CDR1 is LNHDA and CDR2 is SQIVND (reference sequence). The CDR3 totals 15 residues. V shed 5 bases and J 2 bases; nucleotides not matched to a gene: 3. CDR3 residues: CASSRTSGEQETQYF. In nucleotides, the CDR3 is TGTGCCAGTAGTCGGACTAGCGGGGAGCAAGAGACCCAGTACTTC. The full variable domain, rest sourced from reference TRBV19 and TRBJ2-5, is DGGITQSPKYLFRKEGQNVTLSCEQNLNHDAMYWYRQDPGQGLRLIYYSQIVNDFQKGDIAEGYSVSREKKESFPLTVTSAQKNPTAFYLCASSRTSGEQETQYFGPGTRLLVL.

This clone showed up just a few times. J is TRBJ2-7 and V is TRBV9; TRBD1 agrees at 7 bases. The germline CDR1 and CDR2 sequences are SGDLS and YYNGEE. Germline trimming cut 2 bases from V and 1 base from J; bases unmatched to any gene: 6. The CDR3 consists of 15 residues. The CDR3 here is CASSVGDRRSYEQYF. Here the CDR3 DNA reads TGTGCCAGCAGCGTGGGGGACAGACGATCCTACGAGCAGTACTTC. The full variable domain, in which reference TRBV9 and TRBJ2-7 provide the parts outside the CDR3, is DSGVTQTPKHLITATGQRVTLRCSPRSGDLSVYWYQQSLDQGLQFLIQYYNGEERAKGNILERFSAQQFPDLHSELNLSSLELGDSALYFCASSVGDRRSYEQYFGPGTRLTVT.

The chain carries TRBV7-8 and TRBJ1-2; 7 bases line up with TRBD1. V was pared by 3 bases and J by 2 bases, with 3 bases of the junction left unmatched. This CDR3 has 14 amino acids. The germline CDR1 and CDR2 sequences are SGHVS and FQNEAQ. DNA for the CDR3: TGTGCCAGCAGCTTGAGGGACAGAAACTATGGCTACACCTTC. Amino acids: CASSLRDRNYGYTF.

The genes are TRBV5-1 and TRBJ1-1; D gene uncertain. Germline CDR1 is SGHRS and CDR2 is YFSETQ. The germline V and J ends were trimmed by 4 bases and 0 bases, with 13 bases remaining between them. This CDR3 is 15 amino acids long. DNA of the CDR3: TGCGCCAGCAGCCCCCAAAGACAAATGAACACTGAAGCTTTCTTT. It translates to CASSPQRQMNTEAFF. Looking up the rest from reference TRBV5-1 and TRBJ1-1 gives the full variable domain: KAGVTQTPRYLIKTRGQQVTLSCSPISGHRSVSWYQQTPGQGLQFLFEYFSETQRNKGNFPGRFSGRQFSNSRSEMNVSTLELGDSALYLCASSPQRQMNTEAFFGQGTRLTVV.

This clone showed up just once. The rearrangement uses TRBV27 and TRBJ1-1, with D unclear. CDR3 length: 14 amino acids. Germline V gives CDR1 MNHEY, CDR2 SMNVEV (reference sequence). Trimming cost V 6 bases and J 3 bases, with 14 bases left between them. CDR3 sequence reads: CASSAAQVHTEAFF. The CDR3 DNA reads TGTGCCAGCAGCGCCGCTCAGGTGCACACTGAAGCTTTCTTT.

The V and J genes are TRBV5-1 and TRBJ1-4, with 7 positions matching TRBD1. The J segment lost 7 bases and the V segment lost 4 bases, leaving 7 bases of the junction unmatched. CDR1 is SGHRS, CDR2 YFSETQ, per germline. This CDR3 contains 14 residues. As DNA, the CDR3 is TGCGCCAGCAGCGGCGGGACAGAGGCTGAAAAACTGTTTTTT. Its translation: CASSGGTEAEKLFF.

This chain connects TRBV7-3 to TRBJ1-2; the D is unclear. The V and J ends lost 4 bases and 4 bases respectively, with 16 bases between them. The germline V gene encodes CDR1 SGHTA and CDR2 FQGTGA. CDR3 length: 15 amino acids. CDR3 sequence: CASSYAAKLGYGYTF. The DNA for the CDR3 is TGTGCCAGCAGCTATGCGGCGAAGCTGGGCTATGGCTACACCTTC. The full variable domain, its missing parts supplied by reference TRBV7-3 and TRBJ1-2, is GAGVSQTPSNKVTEKGKYVELRCDPISGHTALYWYRQSLGQGPEFLIYFQGTGAADDSGLPNDRFFAVRPEGSVSTLKIQRTERGDSAVYLCASSYAAKLGYGYTFGSGTRLTVV.

The rearrangement uses TRBV29-1 and TRBJ1-1; possibly TRBD1 for D (5 bases). This CDR3 has 13 amino acids. Trimming stripped 2 bases from V and 4 bases from J, with 11 bases between. CDR1 is SQVTM and CDR2 is ANQGSEA in the germline V gene. The DNA for the CDR3 is TGCAGCGTTGAATTGCAGGGTGGCACTGAAGCTTTCTTT. This codes for CSVELQGGTEAFF.

The CDR3 DNA is TGCGCCAGCAGCCAAGATAGAAGTAGGACTAGCACCCATGAGCAGTTCTTC. Its translation is CASSQDRSRTSTHEQFF. The V call is TRBV4-1, the J call TRBJ2-1; 8 bases align to TRBD2. The germline gives CDR1 MGHRA, CDR2 YSYEKL. This CDR3 contains 17 residues. V trimming: 0 bases; J trimming: 8 bases; junction bases outside the gene matches: 12.

V is TRBV11-3 and J is TRBJ2-2; D might be TRBD2 (7 bases). In germline, CDR1 is SGHNT, CDR2 YENEEA. The V and J ends lost 2 bases and 3 bases respectively, with 10 bases between them. The CDR3 has 15 residues. The DNA for the CDR3 is TGTGCCAGCAGCTTAACGGGGGGCGACACCGGGGAGCTGTTTTTT. Protein product: CASSLTGGDTGELFF.

This sequence joins TRBV5-1 and TRBJ2-1, with unresolved D. Trimming shortened V by 0 bases and J by 10 bases, and 11 bases separated the two germline ends. Germline V gives CDR1 SGHRS, CDR2 YFSETQ. This CDR3 is 13 amino acids long. CDR3 amino acids: CASSLERDREQFF. DNA of the CDR3: TGCGCCAGCAGCTTGGAGCGCGATAGGGAGCAGTTCTTC.

The chain is built from TRBV9 and TRBJ2-1; 9 positions match TRBD1. CDR3 length: 15 amino acids. The germline CDR1 and CDR2 sequences are SGDLS and YYNGEE. V lost 2 bases and J lost 7; bases outside the gene matches: 7. The CDR3 here is CASSVAQGALNEQFF. In nucleotides, the CDR3 is TGTGCCAGCAGCGTCGCACAGGGGGCTTTGAATGAGCAGTTCTTC.

In its sample, this clone was seen a few times. V is TRBV5-1 and J is TRBJ2-7; 10 nucleotides agree with TRBD1. Trimming took 4 bases from V and 5 from J; bases not matched to a gene: 9. The V gene's germline CDR1 is SGHRS and CDR2 YFSETQ. This CDR3 has 15 residues. CDR3 residues: CASSATGTGVNEQYF. In DNA form, the CDR3 reads TGCGCCAGCAGCGCGACCGGGACAGGGGTCAACGAGCAGTACTTC.

V and J are TRBV7-9 and TRBJ2-7; maybe TRBD2 (6 bases). Germline V gene lookup returns CDR1 SEHNR and CDR2 FQNEAQ (reference sequence). There are 13 residues in the CDR3. V was trimmed by 5 bases and J by 5 bases, leaving 13 bases between them. The CDR3 sequence is CASSRGPGDEQYF. As DNA, the CDR3 is TGTGCCAGCAGCCGAGGGCCGGGGGACGAGCAGTACTTC.

This chain joins TRBV9 and TRBJ2-6, with D perhaps matching TRBD2 (5 bases). Trimming pared 3 bases from V and 2 bases from J, leaving 12 bases between. Germline loops: CDR1 SGDLS, CDR2 YYNGEE. This CDR3 has 16 amino acids. Here the CDR3 DNA reads TGTGCCAGCAGCGCCCTTCTCGGGGCTGGGGCCAACGTCCTGACTTTC. This sequence encodes CASSALLGAGANVLTF. Complete variable domain (other parts from reference TRBV9 and TRBJ2-6): DSGVTQTPKHLITATGQRVTLRCSPRSGDLSVYWYQQSLDQGLQFLIQYYNGEERAKGNILERFSAQQFPDLHSELNLSSLELGDSALYFCASSALLGAGANVLTFGAGSRLTVL.

The chain couples TRBV27 to TRBJ2-7; 7 bases are a match to TRBD1. V lost 4 bases, J lost 3 bases, and 12 bases stayed unmatched. CDR1 and CDR2 from the germline V gene are MNHEY and SMNVEV (reference sequence). The CDR3 contains 16 residues. In DNA form, the CDR3 reads TGTGCCAGCAGTTCCCAGGGAAGGGGGCGGTACTACGAGCAGTACTTC. It encodes CASSSQGRGRYYEQYF.

The J gene is TRBJ1-6, the V gene TRBV30; TRBD1 is a possible D gene (6 bases). Germline V CDR1 and CDR2: GTSNPN, SVGIG (reference sequence). Deletions cut 5 bases from V and 6 bases from J, with 14 bases between. The CDR3 spans 14 residues. The CDR3 DNA sequence: TGTGCCTGGGACCGGGACACCTTTAATTCACCCCTCCACTTT. Translating gives CAWDRDTFNSPLHF.